The sequence of this TCR beta chain was determined in a study of identical twins. Notes on the study in general: Conclusions rested on cross-sectional statistics rather than following the same donors.

TCRdb called the 5' RACE reads again in MiXCR, with one record for every CDR3 protein. This sample has 150,000 or so distinct CDR3 sequences, with around 3.5% found just once. The CDR3 is 12 residues long. Trimming stripped 4 bases from V and 4 bases from J, with 7 bases between. CDR1 and CDR2 from the germline V gene are DFQATT and SNEGSKA (reference sequence). The table lists this clonotype with many counts. Its target is not known. The chain joins TRBV20-1 to TRBJ2-2; D remains ambiguous. Sequences were obtained from memory T cells sorted from blood. The TCR was taken from a man aged 18 to 30 in good health. CDR3: CSANVGTGELFF. CDR3 coding DNA: TGCAGTGCTAACGTGGGCACCGGGGAGCTGTTTTTT.